Each of the 14 T cell receptor beta chains below was sequenced from the same sample in a study of identical twins. One entry per CDR3 protein, called by TCRdb with MiXCR from the 5' RACE reads. This table has 200,000 to 250,000 distinct CDR3 sequences, under 8.5% appearing once. The same data also contributed to another study, on T cells expressing NK-cell markers.

Sequencing was carried out using CD8+ T cells sorted from blood. The receptors stem from a woman aged 18 to 35 in good health.

This clonotype was counted many times. V and J are TRBV6-2 or TRBV6-3 and TRBJ1-2; TRBD1 agrees at 10 bases. Trimming removed 4 bases from V and 3 bases from J; junction bases left unmatched: 11. Germline assignment: CDR1 MNHEY and CDR2 SVGEGT. The CDR3 covers 17 residues. CDR3 in amino acids: CASSSRKDRGTDYGYTF. CDR3 nucleotide sequence: TGTGCCAGCAGTTCCCGGAAGGACAGGGGGACAGACTATGGCTACACCTTC.

This clonotype has a handful of counts. The rearrangement joins TRBV6-1 to TRBJ2-7, with unresolved D. There are 14 residues in the CDR3. Germline CDR1 and CDR2: MNHNS and SASEGT. V lost 0 bases and J 4 bases, leaving 10 bases between the germline ends. Here the CDR3 DNA reads TGTGCCAGCAGTGAAGCCATAGGGTGGTACGAGCAGTACTTC. Translating it yields CASSEAIGWYEQYF.

There are a few counts of this clonotype. The J gene is TRBJ2-7, the V gene TRBV7-9; D might be TRBD2 (6 bases). This CDR3 comprises 14 residues. Trimming shortened V by 1 base and J by 2 bases, and 9 bases separated the two germline ends. Germline V gene lookup returns CDR1 SEHNR and CDR2 FQNEAQ (reference sequence). The CDR3 protein is CASSLETSAYEQYF. In DNA form, the CDR3 reads TGTGCCAGCAGCTTAGAGACTAGTGCCTACGAGCAGTACTTC.

In this sample, this clonotype turned up a few times. The chain joins TRBV6-1 to TRBJ2-7; D might be TRBD1 or TRBD2, each matching 5 bases. CDR1 MNHNS and CDR2 SASEGT come from the germline V gene. Trimming pared 11 bases from V and 1 base from J, leaving 24 bases between. The CDR3 consists of 16 residues. The CDR3 DNA reads TGTGCCGTATCCGGGGTTCCGGGGACGGTGTCCTACGAGCAGTACTTC. Its translation is CAVSGVPGTVSYEQYF.

There are a few counts of this clonotype. The genes are TRBV21-1 and TRBJ2-7; the D segment call TRBD2 is taken from the table without a DNA check. TRBV21-1 is assigned pseudogene status. This CDR3 has 19 residues. CDR3 in amino acids: CASSNCKGNEREFSYEQYF. For the CDR3, the DNA is TGTGCCAGCAGCAATTGCAAGGGGAATGAGCGGGAGTTTTCCTACGAGCAGTACTTC.

The genes are TRBV10-2 and TRBJ2-7, with 12 positions matching TRBD2. The CDR3 is 13 amino acids. With 8 bases clipped from V and 1 base from J, the junction kept 0 bases outside the gene matches. Germline CDR1 and CDR2: WSHSY and SAAADI. This CDR3 is CASGLAGSYEQYF. CDR3 bases: TGCGCCAGCGGACTAGCGGGATCCTACGAGCAGTACTTC.

This clonotype occurred a few times. One end of the junction is discordant with germline, which a read error may explain. The gene calls are TRBV7-7 and TRBJ2-1; 10 bases align to TRBD2. The CDR3 length is 13 residues. Germline V CDR1 and CDR2: SSHAT, FNYEAQ (reference sequence). Written as DNA, the CDR3 is TGTGCTAGCAGCGGGGGGGGCGGACAAGAGCAGTTCTTC. The encoded protein is CASSGGGGQEQFF. The full variable domain, completed using reference TRBV7-7 and TRBJ2-1, is GAGVSQSPRYKVTKRGQDVTLRCDPISSHATLYWYQQALGQGPEFLTYFNYEAQPDKSGLPSDRFSAERPEGSISTLTIQRTEQRDSAMYRCASSGGGGQEQFFGPGTRLTVL.

The rearrangement uses TRBV11-2 and TRBJ2-1; D gene ambiguous. Per germline, CDR1 SGHAT and CDR2 FQNNGV. Trimming removed 6 bases at V and 7 bases at J, with 13 bases between. This CDR3 comprises 13 residues. CDR3 loop: CASSLGVSNEQFF. The CDR3 nucleotides read TGTGCCAGCAGTCTTGGGGTTTCGAATGAGCAGTTCTTC.

This clonotype came up a few times. V usage is TRBV7-2 and J usage is TRBJ2-5; 7 bases map to TRBD1. V was pared by 5 bases and J by 0 bases, with 12 bases of the junction left unmatched. The length of the CDR3 is 17 residues. CDR1 and CDR2 (germline): SGHTA, FQGNSA. CDR3 region: CASSPTGNQGYQETQYF. The CDR3 DNA is TGTGCCAGCAGCCCGACAGGGAATCAAGGGTACCAAGAGACCCAGTACTTC.

This clonotype was counted ten times or more. V and J are TRBV12-3 or TRBV12-4 and TRBJ2-1; 7 bases are shared with TRBD1. The CDR3 sequence is 12 residues long. Trimming took 10 bases from V and 8 from J; bases not matched to a gene: 8. CDR3 bases: TGTGCCACCGGGACAGTTGTCGATGAGCAGTTCTTC. Translated, it gives CATGTVVDEQFF.

This clonotype has more than one count but fewer than ten. The CDR3 DNA follows: TGTGCCTGGAGTGTACTATCGGTCTCTGGGGCCAACGTCCTGACTTTC. Encoded protein: CAWSVLSVSGANVLTF. This chain joins TRBV30 and TRBJ2-6; no reliable D call. V dropped 0 bases and J dropped 0 bases, with 9 bases sitting between them. This CDR3 contains 16 residues. The V gene's germline CDR1 is GTSNPN and CDR2 SVGIG (reference sequence).

The chain combines TRBV20-1 with TRBJ2-3, with TRBD1 matching over 8 bases. Losses at the gene ends were 5 bases for V and 2 bases for J; bases not matched to a gene: 9. The CDR3 runs to 15 residues. Germline assignment: CDR1 DFQATT and CDR2 SNEGSKA (reference sequence). In nucleotides, the CDR3 is TGCAGTGCTCCTGGGACAGGTCATCTCACAGATACGCAGTATTTT. It is translated as CSAPGTGHLTDTQYF.

V is TRBV5-5 and J is TRBJ1-6; D remains unclear. Trimming left V 0 bases short and J 0 bases short, with 7 bases between. The CDR3 has 16 amino acids. Germline CDR1 reads SGHKS; CDR2 reads YYEKEE (reference sequence). In nucleotides, the CDR3 is TGTGCCAGCAGCTTGGACATCAGCTCCTATAATTCACCCCTCCACTTT. Protein product: CASSLDISSYNSPLHF.

The sample holds a few counts of this clonotype. The V and J genes are TRBV3-1 and TRBJ2-3; D not resolved. V gave up 5 bases and J gave up 4 bases, with 16 bases separating them. In germline, CDR1 is LGHDT, CDR2 YNNKEL (reference sequence). CDR3 size: 15 residues. The CDR3 spells CASSKPSLFSDTQYF. CDR3 coding DNA: TGTGCCAGCAGCAAACCCAGTTTGTTTTCAGATACGCAGTATTTT.